A single sample gave rise to the 21 T cell receptor beta chains below, sequenced in a study of cytomegalovirus exposure and HLA in healthy donors. The PCR used 60 Vbeta and 13 Jbeta primers. The method was immunoSEQ multiplex PCR; TCRdb's version includes in-frame clones alone and lacks a portion of them. The sample shows some 210,000 clones, under 85% of them seen only once. Sequencing was performed on PBMCs. The receptor set was obtained from a woman in her forties or fifties in good health and CMV-seropositive.

CDR3 loop: CASSASGGRGEQYF. CDR3 nucleotide sequence: TGTGCCAGCAGCGCTAGCGGGGGGAGAGGCGAGCAGTACTTC. This sequence joins TRBV9 and TRBJ2-7; TRBD2 matches 11 bases. Unmatched junction bases numbered 5, after V lost 3 bases and J lost 6 bases. The germline V gene encodes CDR1 SGDLS and CDR2 YYNGEE. The CDR3 loop spans 14 amino acids.

The J gene is TRBJ1-1, the V gene TRBV27; no clear D. CDR3 length: 14 residues. The germline CDR1 and CDR2 sequences are MNHEY and SMNVEV (reference sequence). The V end lost 7 bases, the J end lost 3 bases, and 15 bases lay between the germline ends. The CDR3 region has the DNA TGTGCCAGCACCCCGCTGTTTGGGCACACTGAAGCTTTCTTT. Protein product: CASTPLFGHTEAFF.

The chain uses TRBV28 and TRBJ2-5, with D possibly TRBD1 on 5 matching bases. Germline V gene lookup returns CDR1 MDHEN and CDR2 SYDVKM. The CDR3 contains 11 residues. CDR3 in amino acids: CVTGDQETQYF. Here the CDR3 DNA reads TGTGTCACAGGCGACCAAGAGACCCAGTACTTC.

As concerns this clone: One end of the junction fails to match germline, which may point to a read error. The gene calls are TRBV10-3 and TRBJ1-5; 9 nucleotides align to TRBD1. The CDR3 runs to 12 residues. Germline V lookup: CDR1 ENHRY, CDR2 SYGVKD. The CDR3 sequence is CAIRKTGGPLHF. The CDR3 DNA sequence: TGTGCCATCAGGAAAACAGGGGGCCCCCTGCATTTT.

This chain connects TRBV6-6 to TRBJ2-5; unclear D gene. The J call may not be correct, given that the DNA end is closer to TRBJ2-7. The CDR3 is 12 amino acids. Looked up from germline, CDR1 is MNHNY and CDR2 is SVGAGI (reference sequence). CDR3 coding DNA: TGTGCCAGCAGTCCGGTCTCCTACGAGCAGTACTTC. Protein sequence: CASSPVSYEQYF.

The chain has TRBV10-2 and TRBJ1-4; D gene unclear. The CDR3 extends over 12 amino acids. From germline, CDR1 is WSHSY and CDR2 SAAADI. Trimming pared 8 bases from V and 5 bases from J, leaving 9 bases between. Written as DNA, the CDR3 is TGCGCCAGCGCCTACGGGAATGAAAAACTGTTTTTT. Protein: CASAYGNEKLFF.

This clone was detected once. This chain uses TRBV7-9 with TRBJ1-5; D is undetermined. The CDR3 consists of 13 residues. Germline CDR1 and CDR2: SEHNR and FQNEAQ (reference sequence). The CDR3 reads CARVGGVHQPQHF. The CDR3 DNA reads as TGTGCTAGAGTAGGAGGAGTCCATCAGCCCCAGCATTTT. Supplemented by reference TRBV7-9 and TRBJ1-5, the full variable domain reads DTGVSQNPRHKITKRGQNVTFRCDPISEHNRLYWYRQTLGQGPEFLTYFQNEAQLEKSRLLSDRFSAERPKGSFSTLEIQRTEQGDSAMYLCARVGGVHQPQHFGDGTRLSIL.

This clone was observed a handful of times. The gene calls are TRBV7-3 and TRBJ1-1; TRBD1 might be the D (5 bases). Germline-derived CDR1 and CDR2 are SGHTA and FQGTGA. The CDR3 sequence is 16 residues long. V was pared by 5 bases and J by 4 bases, with 20 bases between. The CDR3 coding sequence is TGTGCCAGCAGCCTAGGGGTAACTCTCCTGGGCACTGAAGCTTTCTTT. Residues: CASSLGVTLLGTEAFF.

The V call is TRBV4-2, the J call TRBJ2-3, with TRBD2 matching over 11 bases. V trimming: 0 bases; J trimming: 7 bases; junction bases outside the gene matches: 9. The CDR3 consists of 17 residues. CDR1 and CDR2 from the germline V gene are LGHNA and YNFKEQ. CDR3 nucleotide sequence: TGTGCCAGCAGCCAAGACCCCCTAGCGGGGGGCTTCCATACGCAGTATTTT. Amino acids: CASSQDPLAGGFHTQYF.

The rearrangement uses TRBV7-2 and TRBJ2-5; perhaps TRBD1 as D (5 bases). The J call may not be correct, given that the DNA end is closer to TRBJ2-7. This CDR3 has 13 residues. The germline V gene has CDR1 SGHTA and CDR2 FQGNSA. The CDR3 is CASSLGPGYEQYF. CDR3 DNA: TGTGCCAGCAGCTTAGGACCAGGGTACGAGCAGTACTTC.

This clone was seen more than once but under ten times. The rearrangement links TRBV19 to TRBJ2-4; 13 bases fit TRBD2. Germline CDR1 reads LNHDA; CDR2 reads SQIVND (reference sequence). V lost 4 bases, J lost 0 bases, and 9 bases stayed unmatched. The length of the CDR3 is 19 residues. The CDR3 reads CASSTRLAGGLLAKNIQYF. CDR3 DNA sequence: TGTGCCAGTAGTACCCGACTAGCGGGGGGCCTTTTAGCCAAAAACATTCAGTACTTC.

This chain uses TRBV7-9 with TRBJ2-1, with D possibly matching TRBD1 (6 bases). The V gene lost 3 bases and the J gene lost 5 bases, with 20 bases spanning the gap. In germline, CDR1 is SEHNR, CDR2 FQNEAQ (reference sequence). The CDR3 sequence is 17 residues long. CDR3 sequence (DNA): TGTGCCAGCAGCTTCTCCCTCACGGGACACAACCACAATGAGCAGTTCTTC. Translated, it gives CASSFSLTGHNHNEQFF.

This clone was seen a single time. J is TRBJ2-2 and V is TRBV5-1; TRBD2 matches at 9 bases. Germline CDR1 SGHRS, CDR2 YFSETQ. The CDR3 sequence is 16 residues long. J gave up 6 bases and V 3 bases, and 9 bases lay outside the gene matches. CDR3 amino acids: CASSWLAGPGSGELFF. The CDR3 DNA sequence: TGCGCCAGCAGCTGGCTAGCGGGACCCGGCTCCGGGGAGCTGTTTTTT. Using reference TRBV5-1 and TRBJ2-2 for the parts outside the CDR3, the full variable domain is KAGVTQTPRYLIKTRGQQVTLSCSPISGHRSVSWYQQTPGQGLQFLFEYFSETQRNKGNFPGRFSGRQFSNSRSEMNVSTLELGDSALYLCASSWLAGPGSGELFFGEGSRLTVL.

The V gene is TRBV7-9, the J gene TRBJ1-1; 9 bases align to TRBD1. CDR3 length: 14 residues. V shed 7 bases and J 3 bases; nucleotides not matched to a gene: 6. Germline CDR1 SEHNR, CDR2 FQNEAQ (reference sequence). CDR3: CASTPGTGHTEAFF. The CDR3, as DNA: TGTGCCAGCACTCCCGGGACAGGGCACACTGAAGCTTTCTTT.

The genes are TRBV29-1 and TRBJ1-5; D unresolved. Germline CDR1 and CDR2: SQVTM and ANQGSEA. The CDR3 spans 12 residues. V was trimmed by 6 bases and J by 7 bases, leaving 13 bases between them. The CDR3 DNA follows: TGCAGCGTACTGGAGGGTGGACAGCCCCAGCATTTT. This encodes CSVLEGGQPQHF.

The chain is built from TRBV27 and TRBJ2-7; 10 bases are shared with TRBD1. The V and J ends lost 5 bases and 2 bases, in that order; junction bases with no gene match: 3. Per germline, CDR1 MNHEY and CDR2 SMNVEV (reference sequence). The CDR3 loop spans 14 amino acids. The CDR3 sequence: CASSLGTGAYEQYF. The CDR3 DNA is TGTGCCAGCAGTCTCGGGACAGGGGCCTACGAGCAGTACTTC.

The J gene is TRBJ2-5, the V gene TRBV21-1; the DNA was not compared with TRBD2, the D call given in the table. TRBV21-1 is an annotated pseudogene. This CDR3 region has 17 residues. CDR3 nucleotide sequence: TGTGCCAGCCCCCGACCGTTAGACGCAACAGCGGAGGAGACCCAGTACTTC. This codes for CASPRPLDATAEETQYF.

The J gene is TRBJ2-1, the V gene TRBV5-6; 8 nucleotides align to TRBD2. From germline, CDR1 is SGHDT and CDR2 YYEEEE. V shed 10 bases, J shed 5 bases, and the junction held 8 bases outside the gene matches. The CDR3 loop spans 13 amino acids. CDR3 sequence (DNA): TGTGCCCGGTGGGCGGGGGGAAACAATGAGCAGTTCTTC. This gives the protein CARWAGGNNEQFF. The variable domain in full, with the rest retrieved from reference TRBV5-6 and TRBJ2-1, is DAGVTQSPTHLIKTRGQQVTLRCSPKSGHDTVSWYQQALGQGPQFIFQYYEEEERQRGNFPDRFSGHQFPNYSSELNVNALLLGDSALYLCARWAGGNNEQFFGPGTRLTVL.

V and J are TRBV5-1 and TRBJ2-3; 7 bases agree with TRBD1. The germline CDR1 and CDR2 sequences are SGHRS and YFSETQ. The trim removed 0 bases at V and 0 bases at J, leaving 4 bases unmatched. This CDR3 has 16 amino acids. The CDR3 nucleotides are TGCGCCAGCAGCTTGGGGGCAGGGGGTAGCACAGATACGCAGTATTTT. It translates to CASSLGAGGSTDTQYF.

This sequence joins TRBV19 and TRBJ2-7; 7 positions agree with TRBD1. Trimming at V came to 4 bases and at J to 5 bases, leaving 8 bases not matched to a gene. The CDR3 runs 14 residues. Germline CDR1 reads LNHDA; CDR2 reads SQIVND (reference sequence). CDR3 amino acids: CASSTTGVNHEQYF. The CDR3 DNA follows: TGTGCCAGTAGTACCACAGGGGTTAACCACGAGCAGTACTTC.

The V gene is TRBV7-2, the J gene TRBJ1-1, with D possibly being TRBD1 (6 bases). This CDR3 has 15 residues. Germline-derived CDR1 and CDR2 are SGHTA and FQGNSA. V lost 5 bases, J lost 5 bases, and 18 bases lay in between. CDR3 sequence reads: CASSPFPRGRTEAFF. CDR3 in DNA: TGTGCCAGCAGCCCCTTCCCCAGGGGAAGGACTGAAGCTTTCTTT.